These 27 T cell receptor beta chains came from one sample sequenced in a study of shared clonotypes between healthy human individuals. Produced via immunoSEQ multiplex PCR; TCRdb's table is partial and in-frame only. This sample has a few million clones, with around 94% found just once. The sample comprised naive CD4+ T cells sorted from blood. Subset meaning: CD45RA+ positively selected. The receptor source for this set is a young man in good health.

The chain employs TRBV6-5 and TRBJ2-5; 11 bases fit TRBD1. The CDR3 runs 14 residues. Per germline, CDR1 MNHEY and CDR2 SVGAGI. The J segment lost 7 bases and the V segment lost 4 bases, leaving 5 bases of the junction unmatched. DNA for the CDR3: TGTGCCAGCAGTTCCCCCGGGACAGGGGGGACCCAGTACTTC. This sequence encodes CASSSPGTGGTQYF.

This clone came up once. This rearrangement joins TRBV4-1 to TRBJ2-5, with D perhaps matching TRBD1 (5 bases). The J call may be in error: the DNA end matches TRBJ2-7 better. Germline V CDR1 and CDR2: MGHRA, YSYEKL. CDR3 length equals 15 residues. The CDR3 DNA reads TGCGCCAGCAGCCAAGAAGACAGAACAACCTACGAGCAGTACTTC. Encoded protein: CASSQEDRTTYEQYF.

CDR3 DNA sequence: TGTGCCTGGAGTCCCGGGATGTGGGAGACCCAGTACTTC. It is translated as CAWSPGMWETQYF. V is TRBV30 and J is TRBJ2-5, with D perhaps matching TRBD2 (5 bases). The CDR3 totals 13 residues. Trimming cost V 2 bases and J 5 bases, with 12 bases left between them. Germline V lookup: CDR1 GTSNPN, CDR2 SVGIG (reference sequence).

The CDR3 reads CAWSAGEGQPQHF. In DNA form, the CDR3 reads TGTGCCTGGAGTGCAGGGGAGGGTCAGCCCCAGCATTTT. This chain links TRBV30 with TRBJ1-5, with D possibly matching TRBD1 (6 bases). Germline V gives CDR1 GTSNPN, CDR2 SVGIG (reference sequence). The V end lost 1 base, the J end lost 6 bases, and 10 bases lay between the germline ends. This CDR3 spans 13 amino acids.

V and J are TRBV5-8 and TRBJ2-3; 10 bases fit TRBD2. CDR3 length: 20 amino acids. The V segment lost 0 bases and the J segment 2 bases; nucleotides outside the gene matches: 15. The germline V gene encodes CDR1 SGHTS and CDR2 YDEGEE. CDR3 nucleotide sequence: TGTGCCAGCAGCTTGGTATACCCAGCGGGAGGGCCGACCGACACAGATACGCAGTATTTT. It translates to CASSLVYPAGGPTDTDTQYF.

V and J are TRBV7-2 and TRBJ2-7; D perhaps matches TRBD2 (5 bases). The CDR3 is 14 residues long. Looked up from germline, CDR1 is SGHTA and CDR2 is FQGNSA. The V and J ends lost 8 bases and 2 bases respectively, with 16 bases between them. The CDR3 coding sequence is TGTGCCAGCGCAAAGTCGGGGTATACCTACGAGCAGTACTTC. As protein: CASAKSGYTYEQYF.

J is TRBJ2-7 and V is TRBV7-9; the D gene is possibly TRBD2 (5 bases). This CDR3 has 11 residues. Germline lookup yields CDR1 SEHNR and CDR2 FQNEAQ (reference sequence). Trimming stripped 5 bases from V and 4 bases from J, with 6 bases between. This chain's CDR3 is CASSREYEQYF. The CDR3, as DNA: TGTGCCAGCAGCAGGGAGTACGAGCAGTACTTC. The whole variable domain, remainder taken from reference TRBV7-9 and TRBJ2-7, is DTGVSQNPRHKITKRGQNVTFRCDPISEHNRLYWYRQTLGQGPEFLTYFQNEAQLEKSRLLSDRFSAERPKGSFSTLEIQRTEQGDSAMYLCASSREYEQYFGPGTRLTVT.

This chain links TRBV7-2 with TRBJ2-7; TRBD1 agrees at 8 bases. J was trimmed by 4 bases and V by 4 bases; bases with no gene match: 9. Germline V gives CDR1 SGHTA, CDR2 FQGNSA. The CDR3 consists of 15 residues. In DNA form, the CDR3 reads TGTGCCAGCAGCTCGGGACAGGCACTTATGTACGAGCAGTACTTC. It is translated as CASSSGQALMYEQYF.

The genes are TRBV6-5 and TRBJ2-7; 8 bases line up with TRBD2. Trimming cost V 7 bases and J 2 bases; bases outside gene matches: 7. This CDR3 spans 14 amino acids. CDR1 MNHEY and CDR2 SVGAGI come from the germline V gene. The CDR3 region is CASTPTSGPYEQYF. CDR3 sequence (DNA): TGTGCCAGCACCCCTACTAGCGGACCCTACGAGCAGTACTTC.

CDR3 region: CASRDPRRAYNEQFF. CDR3 sequence (DNA): TGCGCCAGCAGAGACCCCCGGAGGGCTTACAATGAGCAGTTCTTC. This sequence joins TRBV10-2 and TRBJ2-1; a weak D match, TRBD2 (6 bases). Per the germline V gene, CDR1 is WSHSY and CDR2 is SAAADI. V was cut by 6 bases and J by 4 bases, with 16 bases left in between. This CDR3 spans 15 amino acids.

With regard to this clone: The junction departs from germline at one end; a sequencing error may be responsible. The CDR3 DNA is TGTGCCACCAGTCTAGGGGGACTTTACAATGAGCAGTTCTTC. As protein: CATSLGGLYNEQFF. The chain couples TRBV2 to TRBJ2-1, with D tentatively TRBD1 or TRBD2 (6 bases each). The length of the CDR3 is 14 residues. CDR1 SNHLY and CDR2 FYNNEI come from the germline V gene.

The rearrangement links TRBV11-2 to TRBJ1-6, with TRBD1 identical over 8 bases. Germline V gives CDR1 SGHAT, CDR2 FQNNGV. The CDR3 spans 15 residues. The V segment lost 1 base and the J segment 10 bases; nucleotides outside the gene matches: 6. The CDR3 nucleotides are TGTGCCAGCAGCTTAGGGACAGGGAAGGGGTCACCCCTCCACTTT. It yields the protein CASSLGTGKGSPLHF.

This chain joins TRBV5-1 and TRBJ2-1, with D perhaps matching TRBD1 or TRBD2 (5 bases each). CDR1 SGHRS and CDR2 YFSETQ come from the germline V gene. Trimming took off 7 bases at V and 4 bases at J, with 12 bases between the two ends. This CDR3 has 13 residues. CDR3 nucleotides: TGCGCCAGCGCCGGGACCACATACAATGAGCAGTTCTTC. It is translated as CASAGTTYNEQFF.

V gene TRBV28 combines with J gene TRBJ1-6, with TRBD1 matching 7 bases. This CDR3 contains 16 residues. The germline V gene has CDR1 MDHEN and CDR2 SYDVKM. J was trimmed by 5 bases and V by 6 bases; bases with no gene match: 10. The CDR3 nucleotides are TGTGCCAGCAGAACTTCCAAAACAGGGGATAATTCACCCCTCCACTTT. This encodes CASRTSKTGDNSPLHF. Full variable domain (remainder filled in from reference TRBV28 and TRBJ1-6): DVKVTQSSRYLVKRTGEKVFLECVQDMDHENMFWYRQDPGLGLRLIYFSYDVKMKEKGDIPEGYSVSREKKERFSLILESASTNQTSMYLCASRTSKTGDNSPLHFGNGTRLTVT.

CDR3 nucleotides: TGTGCCAGCTCACGCCCTGGACTAGCGGGGGGATGGGATACGCAGTATTTT. Its translation is CASSRPGLAGGWDTQYF. The chain is built from TRBV18 and TRBJ2-3, with TRBD2 matching 14 bases. V dropped 4 bases and J dropped 6; count of bases not matched to a gene: 9. The CDR3 is 17 residues long. Germline-derived CDR1 and CDR2 are KGHSH and LQKENI.

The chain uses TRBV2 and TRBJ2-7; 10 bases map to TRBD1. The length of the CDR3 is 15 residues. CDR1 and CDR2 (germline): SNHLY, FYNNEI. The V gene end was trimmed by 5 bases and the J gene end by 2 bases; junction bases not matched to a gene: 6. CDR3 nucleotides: TGTGCCAGCAGTCACCGGGACAGGGGCCCCTACGAGCAGTACTTC. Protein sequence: CASSHRDRGPYEQYF.

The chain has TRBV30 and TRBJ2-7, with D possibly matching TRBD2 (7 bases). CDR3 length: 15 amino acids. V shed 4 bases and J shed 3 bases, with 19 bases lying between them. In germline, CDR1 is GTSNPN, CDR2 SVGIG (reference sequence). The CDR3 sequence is CAWTLGGPFDYEQYF. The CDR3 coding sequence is TGTGCCTGGACGCTCGGGGGGCCTTTCGACTACGAGCAGTACTTC.

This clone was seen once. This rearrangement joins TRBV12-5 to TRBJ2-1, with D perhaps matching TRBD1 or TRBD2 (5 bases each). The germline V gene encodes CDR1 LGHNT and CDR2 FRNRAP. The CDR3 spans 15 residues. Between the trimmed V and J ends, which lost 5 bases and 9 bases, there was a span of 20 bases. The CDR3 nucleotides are TGTGCTAGTGGTATGGGGGACCGTAATAACGGTGAGCAGTTCTTC. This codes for CASGMGDRNNGEQFF.

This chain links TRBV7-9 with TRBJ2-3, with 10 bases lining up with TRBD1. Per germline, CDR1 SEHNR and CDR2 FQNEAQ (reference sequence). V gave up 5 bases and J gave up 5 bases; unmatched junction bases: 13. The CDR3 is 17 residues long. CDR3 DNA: TGTGCCAGCAGCCCGGGGGAGGACAGGGGGATAGGAGATACGCAGTATTTT. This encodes CASSPGEDRGIGDTQYF.

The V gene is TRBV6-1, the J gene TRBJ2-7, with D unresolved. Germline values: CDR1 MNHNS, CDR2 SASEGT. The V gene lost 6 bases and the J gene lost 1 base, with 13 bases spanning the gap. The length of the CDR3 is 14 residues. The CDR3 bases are TGTGCCAGCAGAGCCGCCAGGATTTCCTACGAGCAGTACTTC. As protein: CASRAARISYEQYF.

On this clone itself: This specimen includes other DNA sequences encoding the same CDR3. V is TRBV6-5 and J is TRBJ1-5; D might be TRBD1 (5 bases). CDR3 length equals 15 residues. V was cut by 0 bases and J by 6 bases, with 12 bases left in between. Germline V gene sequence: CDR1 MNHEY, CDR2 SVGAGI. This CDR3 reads CASSYSIRGGQPQHF. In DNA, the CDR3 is TGTGCCAGCAGTTACTCTATTAGGGGCGGTCAGCCCCAGCATTTT.

The CDR3 loop is CASSFGVIRGTETQYF. DNA for the CDR3: TGTGCCAGCAGCTTTGGGGTGATACGGGGGACGGAGACCCAGTACTTC. This chain uses TRBV5-6 with TRBJ2-5; TRBD2 is a possible D gene (6 bases). The CDR3 contains 16 residues. Trimming left V 2 bases short and J 5 bases short, with 19 bases between. Germline V lookup: CDR1 SGHDT, CDR2 YYEEEE.

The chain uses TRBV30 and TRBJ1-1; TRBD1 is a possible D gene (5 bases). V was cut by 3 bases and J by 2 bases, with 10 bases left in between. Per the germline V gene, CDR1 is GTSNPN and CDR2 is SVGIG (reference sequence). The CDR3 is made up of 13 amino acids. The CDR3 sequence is CAWSQDSNTEAFF. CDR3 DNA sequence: TGTGCCTGGAGCCAAGACAGCAACACTGAAGCTTTCTTT.

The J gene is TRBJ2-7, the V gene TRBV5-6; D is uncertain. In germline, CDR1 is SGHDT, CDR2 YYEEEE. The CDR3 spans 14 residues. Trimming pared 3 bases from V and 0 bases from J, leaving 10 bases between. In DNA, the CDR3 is TGTGCCAGCAGCTCAAAAGGGTTCTCCTACGAGCAGTACTTC. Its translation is CASSSKGFSYEQYF. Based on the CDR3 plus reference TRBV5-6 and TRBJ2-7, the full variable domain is DAGVTQSPTHLIKTRGQQVTLRCSPKSGHDTVSWYQQALGQGPQFIFQYYEEEERQRGNFPDRFSGHQFPNYSSELNVNALLLGDSALYLCASSSKGFSYEQYFGPGTRLTVT.

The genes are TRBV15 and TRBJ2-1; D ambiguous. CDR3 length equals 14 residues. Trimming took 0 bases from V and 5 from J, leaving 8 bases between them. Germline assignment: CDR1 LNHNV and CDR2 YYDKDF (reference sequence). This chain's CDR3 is CATSRDWGHNEQFF. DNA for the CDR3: TGTGCCACCAGCAGAGATTGGGGTCACAATGAGCAGTTCTTC.

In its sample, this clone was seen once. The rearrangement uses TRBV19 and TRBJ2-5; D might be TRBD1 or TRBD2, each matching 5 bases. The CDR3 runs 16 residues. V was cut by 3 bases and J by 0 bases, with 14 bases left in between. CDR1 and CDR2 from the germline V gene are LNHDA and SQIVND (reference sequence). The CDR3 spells CASSMGSGRNQETQYF. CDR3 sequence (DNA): TGTGCCAGTAGTATGGGGTCGGGACGGAACCAAGAGACCCAGTACTTC.

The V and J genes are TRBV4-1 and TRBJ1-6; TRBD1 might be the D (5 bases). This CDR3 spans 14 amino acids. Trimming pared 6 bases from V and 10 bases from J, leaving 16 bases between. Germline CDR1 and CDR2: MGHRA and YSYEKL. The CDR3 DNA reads TGCGCCAGCAGTTGGGACCCTCAGGAATCACCCCTCCACTTT. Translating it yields CASSWDPQESPLHF.